A selection of T cell receptor beta chains follows, all from one sample in a study of T cell responses to AZD1222 COVID-19 vaccine. TCRdb's copy holds only in-frame clones and misses some; the assay was immunoSEQ multiplex PCR. Of under 130,000 clones listed, 80% to 90% are singletons. Sample: peripheral blood, taken on day 0 of AZD1222 vaccination. These receptors all stem from an adult in good health. The CDR3 runs from the conserved cysteine through the conserved F or W. The D gene is left open where the match is weak. Size values are once, few and many counts, or a class for expanded clones, and some rows have none.

j_gene: TRBJ2-2
abundance: once
v_gene: TRBV28
d_gene: -
CDR3aa: CASRLYTGELFF
CDR3nt: TGTGCCAGCAGATTGTACACCGGGGAGCTGTTTTTT

j_gene: TRBJ1-3
abundance: -
v_gene: TRBV12-3/TRBV12-4
d_gene: -
CDR3aa: CASSLSGNTIYF
CDR3nt: TGTGCCAGCAGCCTCTCTGGAAACACCATATATTTT

j_gene: TRBJ1-6
abundance: few
v_gene: TRBV5-4
d_gene: -
CDR3aa: CASSLITGGAYNSPLHF
CDR3nt: TGTGCCAGCAGCTTGATAACGGGGGGCGCTTATAATTCACCCCTCCACTTT

j_gene: TRBJ2-7
abundance: -
v_gene: TRBV5-4
d_gene: -
CDR3aa: CASSLYRTEQYF
CDR3nt: TGTGCCAGCAGCTTGTACCGTACCGAGCAGTACTTC

j_gene: TRBJ2-3
abundance: -
v_gene: TRBV4-2
d_gene: -
CDR3aa: CASTGPRGDTQYF
CDR3nt: TGTGCCAGCACTGGGCCTCGTGGGGATACGCAGTATTTT

j_gene: TRBJ1-4
abundance: -
v_gene: TRBV10-1
d_gene: -
CDR3aa: CASSEAGREKLFF
CDR3nt: TGCGCCAGCAGTGAGGCAGGGAGAGAAAAACTGTTTTTT

j_gene: TRBJ1-3
abundance: -
v_gene: TRBV25-1
d_gene: -
CDR3aa: CASTHRGNTIYF
CDR3nt: TGTGCCAGCACCCACAGGGGAAACACCATATATTTT

j_gene: TRBJ1-2
abundance: -
v_gene: TRBV19
d_gene: TRBD1
CDR3aa: CASNLDRGNNYGYTF
CDR3nt: TGTGCCAGTAATCTGGACAGGGGGAATAACTATGGCTACACCTTC

j_gene: TRBJ1-5
abundance: -
v_gene: TRBV9
d_gene: -
CDR3aa: CASSDGDQGTGQPQHF
CDR3nt: TGTGCCAGCAGCGATGGCGATCAGGGTACGGGTCAGCCCCAGCATTTT

j_gene: TRBJ2-3
abundance: -
v_gene: TRBV4-1
d_gene: -
CDR3aa: CASSQVVERPDTQYF
CDR3nt: TGCGCCAGCAGCCAAGTGGTTGAGAGGCCAGATACGCAGTATTTT